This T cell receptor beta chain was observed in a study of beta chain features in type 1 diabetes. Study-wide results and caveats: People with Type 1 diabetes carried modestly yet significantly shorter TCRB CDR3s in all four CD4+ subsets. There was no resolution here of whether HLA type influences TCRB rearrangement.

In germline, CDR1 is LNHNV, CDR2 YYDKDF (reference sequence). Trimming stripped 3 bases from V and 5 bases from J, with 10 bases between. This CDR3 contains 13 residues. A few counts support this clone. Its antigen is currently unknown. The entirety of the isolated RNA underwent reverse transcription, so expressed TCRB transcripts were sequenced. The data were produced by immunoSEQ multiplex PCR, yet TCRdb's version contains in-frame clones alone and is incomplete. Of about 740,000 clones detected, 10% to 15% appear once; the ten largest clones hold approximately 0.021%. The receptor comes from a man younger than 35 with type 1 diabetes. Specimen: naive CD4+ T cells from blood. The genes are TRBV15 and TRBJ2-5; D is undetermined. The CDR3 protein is CATSRVPTETQYF. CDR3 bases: TGTGCCACCAGCAGGGTACCTACGGAGACCCAGTACTTC.